The next 21 T cell receptor beta chains were all read from a single sample in a study of cytomegalovirus exposure and HLA in healthy donors. Libraries were prepared by immunoSEQ multiplex PCR; TCRdb keeps only in-frame clonotypes and omits some of them. The sample lists 120,000 to 150,000 clones; 70% to 90% were seen once. The sample taken for sequencing was PBMCs. The receptors originated from a young man in good health and CMV-seronegative.

The chain has TRBV12-5 and TRBJ1-1; maybe TRBD1 (5 bases). Germline V gene sequence: CDR1 LGHNT, CDR2 FRNRAP. The CDR3 consists of 14 residues. V was cut by 1 base and J by 1 base, with 7 bases left in between. The CDR3 loop is CASGLGTPNTEAFF. CDR3 sequence (DNA): TGTGCTAGTGGTTTGGGGACACCGAACACTGAAGCTTTCTTT.

The chain couples TRBV29-1 to TRBJ2-5; tentatively, D is TRBD2 (6 bases). Germline values: CDR1 SQVTM, CDR2 ANQGSEA. V lost 6 bases, J lost 1 base, and 15 bases lay in between. The CDR3 is made up of 14 amino acids. The CDR3 is CSVGGVSGQETQYF. For the CDR3, the DNA is TGCAGCGTAGGAGGAGTTAGCGGCCAAGAGACCCAGTACTTC.

The J gene is TRBJ1-1, the V gene TRBV2; D not resolved. Trimming left V 5 bases short and J 6 bases short, with 16 bases between. The CDR3 extends over 14 amino acids. Germline V gene data show CDR1 as SNHLY and CDR2 as FYNNEI. Here the CDR3 reads CASSYHGLDSEAFF. The CDR3 region has the DNA TGTGCCAGCAGTTACCATGGACTCGACTCTGAAGCTTTCTTT.

The chain combines TRBV9 with TRBJ2-3; 7 bases map to TRBD2. Unmatched junction bases numbered 3, after V lost 3 bases and J lost 2 bases. This CDR3 comprises 14 residues. CDR1 is SGDLS and CDR2 is YYNGEE in the germline V gene. CDR3 amino acids: CASSEGTTTDTQYF. In DNA form, the CDR3 reads TGTGCCAGCAGCGAGGGGACTACCACAGATACGCAGTATTTT.

V is TRBV9 and J is TRBJ2-2; a weak D match, TRBD2 (6 bases). Germline CDR1 and CDR2: SGDLS and YYNGEE. The CDR3 runs to 18 residues. Trimming stripped 6 bases from V and 5 bases from J, with 26 bases between. The CDR3 loop is CASTPTGVGVRMTGELFF. DNA for the CDR3: TGTGCCAGCACCCCAACGGGAGTCGGGGTTAGGATGACCGGGGAGCTGTTTTTT.

This chain connects TRBV19 to TRBJ2-3, with 7 bases that match TRBD1. This CDR3 comprises 15 residues. CDR1 and CDR2 (germline): LNHDA, SQIVND (reference sequence). V was clipped by 4 bases and J by 2 bases; unmatched bases: 6. The CDR3 sequence is CASSTGQTITDTQYF. The CDR3 bases are TGTGCCAGTAGTACGGGACAGACAATCACAGATACGCAGTATTTT.

The J gene is TRBJ1-5, the V gene TRBV19, with 9 bases matching TRBD1. Germline lookup yields CDR1 LNHDA and CDR2 SQIVND (reference sequence). This CDR3 has 13 amino acids. The V and J ends lost 5 bases and 5 bases, in that order; junction bases with no gene match: 1. This CDR3 is CASSRTGDQPQHF. CDR3 bases: TGTGCCAGTAGTCGGACAGGGGATCAGCCCCAGCATTTT.

The chain combines TRBV5-6 with TRBJ2-6; 7 bases match TRBD1. Looked up from germline, CDR1 is SGHDT and CDR2 is YYEEEE. The V segment lost 4 bases and the J segment 4 bases; nucleotides outside the gene matches: 8. The CDR3 extends over 16 amino acids. The CDR3 nucleotides read TGTGCCAGCAGCATATGGACAGGCAGCGGGGCCAACGTCCTGACTTTC. This codes for CASSIWTGSGANVLTF. Variable domain in full (rest from reference TRBV5-6 and TRBJ2-6): DAGVTQSPTHLIKTRGQQVTLRCSPKSGHDTVSWYQQALGQGPQFIFQYYEEEERQRGNFPDRFSGHQFPNYSSELNVNALLLGDSALYLCASSIWTGSGANVLTFGAGSRLTVL.

This clone was picked up one time. J is TRBJ1-2 and V is TRBV5-1; no definite D call. Germline V CDR1 and CDR2: SGHRS, YFSETQ. V was shortened by 4 bases and J by 0 bases, with 10 bases between the two germline ends. This CDR3 region has 14 residues. In DNA form, the CDR3 reads TGCGCCAGCAGCCCTAGTCAGACTAACTATGGCTACACCTTC. Translating it yields CASSPSQTNYGYTF.

This chain joins TRBV4-3 and TRBJ1-2; D uncertain. Per germline, CDR1 LGHNA and CDR2 YSLEER. Trimming pared 3 bases from V and 4 bases from J, leaving 15 bases between. The CDR3 has 15 amino acids. CDR3 residues: CASSHWRGGFYGYTF. The CDR3 DNA sequence: TGCGCCAGCAGCCACTGGCGGGGAGGCTTCTATGGCTACACCTTC.

The chain uses TRBV15 and TRBJ1-6; TRBD1 aligns across 7 bases. The CDR3 consists of 16 residues. The germline V gene encodes CDR1 LNHNV and CDR2 YYDKDF (reference sequence). J gave up 4 bases and V 1 base, and 4 bases lay outside the gene matches. CDR3 region: CATSRGRDSYNSPLHF. In DNA, the CDR3 is TGTGCCACCAGCAGAGGAAGGGACAGTTATAATTCACCCCTCCACTTT.

The chain carries TRBV11-2 and TRBJ2-3; a possible D gene is TRBD2 (6 bases). The CDR3 loop spans 16 amino acids. V shed 5 bases and J shed 2 bases, with 17 bases lying between them. Per germline, CDR1 SGHAT and CDR2 FQNNGV. The CDR3: CASSPPGDSPTDTQYF. CDR3 DNA sequence: TGTGCCAGCAGCCCCCCGGGGGATAGCCCCACAGATACGCAGTATTTT. Full variable domain (remainder filled in from reference TRBV11-2 and TRBJ2-3): EAGVAQSPRYKIIEKRQSVAFWCNPISGHATLYWYQQILGQGPKLLIQFQNNGVVDDSQLPKDRFSAERLKGVDSTLKIQPAKLEDSAVYLCASSPPGDSPTDTQYFGPGTRLTVL.

The chain uses TRBV27 and TRBJ2-2, with TRBD1 matching 7 bases. The length of the CDR3 is 14 residues. The germline gives CDR1 MNHEY, CDR2 SMNVEV (reference sequence). The junction had 5 bases not matched to a gene; V was cut back by 10 bases and J by 0 bases. In nucleotides, the CDR3 is TGTGCCACGTCGGGGACAGCGAACACCGGGGAGCTGTTTTTT. Translated: CATSGTANTGELFF.

The chain combines TRBV4-2 with TRBJ2-1; 7 nucleotides line up with TRBD2. The ends lost 0 bases at V and 2 bases at J; junction bases unmatched: 7. Looked up from germline, CDR1 is LGHNA and CDR2 is YNFKEQ. This CDR3 has 17 residues. The CDR3 protein is CASSQERPSGAYNEQFF. In DNA form, the CDR3 reads TGTGCCAGCAGCCAAGAGCGACCTAGCGGCGCCTACAATGAGCAGTTCTTC.

This sequence joins TRBV28 and TRBJ2-5; D call uncertain. CDR3 length: 15 amino acids. The V gene's germline CDR1 is MDHEN and CDR2 SYDVKM. V was pared by 2 bases and J by 5 bases, with 15 bases between. CDR3 sequence reads: CASSLTAPGRETQYF. In nucleotides, the CDR3 is TGTGCCAGCAGTTTAACAGCCCCCGGTCGTGAGACCCAGTACTTC.

V gene TRBV19 combines with J gene TRBJ2-5, with D perhaps matching TRBD1 (5 bases). Trimming removed 3 bases at V and 5 bases at J, with 10 bases between. There are 13 residues in the CDR3. Germline values: CDR1 LNHDA, CDR2 SQIVND (reference sequence). The chain's CDR3 is CASSIGAWETQYF. In nucleotides, the CDR3 is TGTGCCAGTAGTATTGGGGCATGGGAGACCCAGTACTTC.

The chain employs TRBV18 and TRBJ2-2, with 8 positions matching TRBD2. The CDR3 is made up of 16 amino acids. Germline loops: CDR1 KGHSH, CDR2 LQKENI. J gave up 3 bases and V 2 bases, and 5 bases lay outside the gene matches. As DNA, the CDR3 is TGTGCCAGCTCACCATCGGGTAGCGGGGACACCGGGGAGCTGTTTTTT. Its translation: CASSPSGSGDTGELFF.

V usage is TRBV11-2 and J usage is TRBJ2-1, with 8 bases that match TRBD1. V shed 8 bases, J shed 6 bases, and the junction held 15 bases outside the gene matches. Germline loops: CDR1 SGHAT, CDR2 FQNNGV. This CDR3 contains 16 residues. The chain's CDR3 is CASRGIRTGTANEQFF. The CDR3, as DNA: TGTGCCAGCCGTGGGATTAGGACAGGGACCGCCAATGAGCAGTTCTTC.

The CDR3 is CASSLDSSSGNTIYF. In nucleotides, the CDR3 is TGTGCCAGCAGTTTAGACAGCAGCTCTGGAAACACCATATATTTT. The chain uses TRBV2 and TRBJ1-3; maybe TRBD1 (5 bases). The germline CDR1 and CDR2 sequences are SNHLY and FYNNEI. V lost 5 bases and J 0 bases, leaving 11 bases between the germline ends. The CDR3 covers 15 residues.

This chain uses TRBV2 with TRBJ2-1; tentatively, D is TRBD2 (6 bases). Germline CDR1 reads SNHLY; CDR2 reads FYNNEI. Trimming shortened V by 4 bases and J by 4 bases, and 11 bases separated the two germline ends. The CDR3 length is 14 residues. The CDR3 loop is CASSGSGLYNEQFF. The CDR3 DNA follows: TGTGCCAGCAGTGGGAGCGGGCTTTACAATGAGCAGTTCTTC.

The CDR3 spells CASSLLGGLGIRGETQYF. CDR3 in DNA: TGTGCCAGCAGCTTGCTGGGGGGGTTAGGAATACGTGGGGAGACCCAGTACTTC. The V call is TRBV5-4, the J call TRBJ2-5; TRBD2 matches at 7 bases. Germline trimming cut 1 base from V and 5 bases from J; bases unmatched to any gene: 17. From germline, CDR1 is SGHNT and CDR2 YYREEE (reference sequence). CDR3 length equals 18 residues.